The 11 T cell receptor beta chains below all came from one sample that was sequenced in a study of OX40 agonist ivuxolimab in advanced cancers. TCRdb keeps only in-frame clones here, not all; method: immunoSEQ multiplex PCR. Of roughly 36,000 clones listed, 65% to 80% were seen once; the top ten hold around 21%. Source: CD4+ or CD8+ T cells sorted from blood, taken in a trial of the OX40 agonist ivuxolimab. All receptors come from an adult with an advanced solid tumor such as melanoma, head and neck, liver or kidney cancer.

The chain uses TRBV6-5 and TRBJ2-2; D is ambiguous. Germline values: CDR1 MNHEY, CDR2 SVGAGI. The CDR3 length is 12 residues. V dropped 7 bases and J dropped 7 bases, with 10 bases sitting between them. CDR3: CASIPPGGELFF. The CDR3 DNA follows: TGTGCCAGCATTCCTCCAGGCGGGGAGCTGTTTTTT.

The genes are TRBV5-4 and TRBJ1-6, with 8 positions matching TRBD1. The CDR3 is 15 residues long. V was clipped by 0 bases and J by 9 bases; unmatched bases: 5. Germline assignment: CDR1 SGHNT and CDR2 YYREEE (reference sequence). The CDR3: CASSLDRGVGSPLHF. The CDR3 nucleotides are TGTGCCAGCAGCTTGGACAGGGGGGTCGGTTCACCCCTCCACTTT. Together with reference TRBV5-4 and TRBJ1-6, the CDR3 gives the full variable domain: ETGVTQSPTHLIKTRGQQVTLRCSSQSGHNTVSWYQQALGQGPQFIFQYYREEENGRGNFPPRFSGLQFPNYSSELNVNALELDDSALYLCASSLDRGVGSPLHFGNGTRLTVT.

The chain has TRBV28 and TRBJ1-2; a weak D match, TRBD1 (5 bases). The V end was cut by 10 bases, the J end by 7 bases, with 16 bases between. The CDR3 spans 12 residues. Germline V gene data show CDR1 as MDHEN and CDR2 as SYDVKM. The CDR3 protein is CATSPGVAGYTF. The CDR3, as DNA: TGTGCCACTTCTCCGGGGGTAGCTGGCTACACCTTC.

V is TRBV19 and J is TRBJ1-1; D is undetermined. The V gene's germline CDR1 is LNHDA and CDR2 SQIVND (reference sequence). The CDR3 covers 13 residues. Trimming pared 9 bases from V and 0 bases from J, leaving 11 bases between. Written as DNA, the CDR3 is TGTGCCAGCGTTTCCTATTTGAACACTGAAGCTTTCTTT. This translates into CASVSYLNTEAFF.

The gene calls are TRBV5-6 and TRBJ1-4, with no clear D. Between the trimmed V and J ends, which lost 0 bases and 0 bases, there was a span of 15 bases. The CDR3 runs 18 residues. Germline assignment: CDR1 SGHDT and CDR2 YYEEEE. The CDR3 coding sequence is TGTGCCAGCAGCTTGGACAGCCTCCTTATTGCAACTAATGAAAAACTGTTTTTT. Its protein product is CASSLDSLLIATNEKLFF.

This clone was picked up many times. The chain recombines TRBV14 with TRBJ1-6; D not resolved. Trimming took off 4 bases at V and 4 bases at J, with 8 bases between the two ends. Germline-derived CDR1 and CDR2 are SGHDN and FVKESK. This CDR3 contains 14 residues. The CDR3 here is CASSPGLYNSPLHF. In DNA, the CDR3 is TGTGCCAGCAGCCCGGGCCTATATAATTCACCCCTCCACTTT.

The V and J genes are TRBV5-1 and TRBJ1-2; D is perhaps TRBD1 (6 bases). Germline assignment: CDR1 SGHRS and CDR2 YFSETQ. The germline V and J ends were trimmed by 4 bases and 6 bases, with 13 bases remaining between them. CDR3 length equals 13 residues. The CDR3 bases are TGCGCCAGCAGCAAAACAGGGCCGGATGGCTACACCTTC. It encodes CASSKTGPDGYTF.

The V call is TRBV10-3, the J call TRBJ1-1; D may be TRBD1 (5 bases). CDR3 size: 13 residues. Germline CDR1 ENHRY, CDR2 SYGVKD. The V gene lost 10 bases and the J gene lost 4 bases, with 16 bases spanning the gap. CDR3 DNA sequence: TGTGCCACTGCGGGGGAGTCGGCCACTGAAGCTTTCTTT. It translates to CATAGESATEAFF.

The rearrangement uses TRBV2 and TRBJ2-1, with D unresolved. CDR3 length: 13 amino acids. Germline CDR1 reads SNHLY; CDR2 reads FYNNEI. V gave up 3 bases and J gave up 5 bases, with 8 bases separating them. CDR3 DNA: TGTGCCAGCAGTGACACACGGCACAATGAGCAGTTCTTC. As protein: CASSDTRHNEQFF.

This clone was found once. J is TRBJ2-4 and V is TRBV5-6; TRBD1 is a possible D gene (6 bases). The CDR3 has 16 amino acids. Trimming cost V 4 bases and J 0 bases, with 14 bases left between them. CDR1 is SGHDT and CDR2 is YYEEEE in the germline V gene. The CDR3 coding sequence is TGTGCCAGCAGCCAACAGGGAAACCTAGCCAAAAACATTCAGTACTTC. Residues: CASSQQGNLAKNIQYF.

The rearrangement links TRBV4-1 to TRBJ2-3, with 13 bases lining up with TRBD2. V dropped 0 bases and J dropped 1; count of bases not matched to a gene: 7. The CDR3 is 19 amino acids. Germline CDR1 and CDR2: MGHRA and YSYEKL. CDR3 DNA: TGCGCCAGCAGCCAAGAGGGGGCCGGGACTAGCGGGGGCACAGATACGCAGTATTTT. It translates to CASSQEGAGTSGGTDTQYF.